This T cell receptor beta chain appears in the sequencing data of a study of Graves' ophthalmopathy and Graves' hyperthyroidism (dated by TCRdb to about 2018). Regarding the study in general: Peripheral blood was collected at initial diagnosis, before any treatment. Following sample collection, hyperthyroidism patients were given methimazole at a starting dose of 30 mg daily, and ophthalmopathy patients were given high-dose intravenous methylprednisolone. For independent validation, a separate cohort was made up of around 19 hyperthyroidism patients plus 17 patients who later progressed from hyperthyroidism to ophthalmopathy. In total, around 140 blood samples were TCR-sequenced: 40 to 45 ophthalmopathy, 80 or so hyperthyroidism and approximately 17 hyperthyroidism-to-ophthalmopathy patients. A discovery set of about a hundred patients (43 ophthalmopathy, approximately 58 stable hyperthyroidism) was enrolled to explore V-J signatures distinguishing ophthalmopathy from hyperthyroidism. The approximately 100 discovery patients were divided at random into training and test sets in a 7:3 ratio. TCR beta repertoire signatures were used to distinguish Graves' ophthalmopathy from Graves' hyperthyroidism and to predict progression to ophthalmopathy. In about 6 hyperthyroidism patients, the T-cell repertoire of thyroid tissue was compared with the T-cell repertoire of blood. The investigation overall reported the following: In cross-validation, the 13-signature model distinguished ophthalmopathy from stable hyperthyroidism with 85% to 90% sensitivity and around 81% specificity, and in the test set the corresponding values were about 80% and 75%. No statistical method was used to predetermine the sample size, and group allocation was not hidden from the investigators. Most expanded thyroid clonotypes with frequency above 0.001 were also detected in blood, suggesting blood repertoires may reflect the thyroid immune response. In validation, the model predicted ophthalmopathy progression with about 71% sensitivity and around 72% specificity; 12 predicted patients were CT-confirmed with GO in a median of approximately six months.

This clonotype was detected ten times or more. Its antigen is still unknown. Within one base of it there is no much larger clone, and no base qualities were kept. For repertoire sequencing, TCR beta CDR3 regions were amplified from RNA transcripts. HTBI primers and the Qiagen OneStep RT-PCR kit were used in a first-round RT-PCR, which was followed by a second-round multiplex PCR, size selection and purification. Libraries were sequenced on an Illumina HiSeq2000 using paired-end 100 bp reads. In the original analysis: SOAPnuke was used to process the reads, throwing out any read that had adapters, had uncalled bases, had a mean Phred below 15, or lacked an exact constant-primer or identifier match. COPE v1.2.5 was used to merge the high-quality paired reads. Clonotypes were defined as unique nucleotide sequences and were aligned to IMGT TRB V, D and J references using MiTCR v1.1. The analysis was limited to V-J combinations with a frequency above 0.0001, which together covered around 99% of the repertoires. For each V-J combination, a TCR clonal expansion and chaos score was defined as the ratio of F50 clonal expansion to chaos observed in the TCRdist matrix. Welch's t-statistics and random forest were used to narrow the features down to 13 V-J combinations, which were then fed into a naive Bayes classifier. The similarity between thyroid and blood repertoires was quantified using the Morisita-Horn index. TCRdb cleaned the public reads at Q25 with fastp, built clones with MiXCR and kept in-frame beta chains. Duplicate CDR3 protein sequences are folded into a single record with the most common DNA and genes. The V and J calls shown here were made by TCRdb, not taken from the authors' results. The sample profile shows 200,000 to 250,000 distinct CDR3 sequences; around 28% of them were found once. The ten biggest clones cover approximately 9.1% of the sample.

Ophthalmopathy patients were characterized by moderately to severely active disease, a Clinical Activity Score of at least 3, a NOSPECS grade of at least 4, and a disease duration under 3 months. Patients were excluded if they had other autoimmune diseases, uncontrolled infections, pregnancy or lactation. Diagnosis was based on clinical symptoms, serum thyroxine, TRAb, thyroid ultrasound and orbital computed tomography. Using Ficoll-Paque density gradient centrifugation, PBMCs were isolated from 9 to 10 ml of fresh peripheral blood. Total RNA was extracted using Trizol reagent, and RNA quality was checked on an Agilent 2100 Bioanalyzer. V is shortened by 5 bases, J by 4 bases, and the region joining them spans 11 bases. Based on the germline V gene, the CDR1 and CDR2 sequences are SQVTM and ANQGSEA. Inclusive of the bounding cysteine and phenylalanine, the CDR3 is 12 residues long. Just the 36-base CDR3 DNA is kept, in frame starting at base 1.

The receptor was isolated from a man aged 45 to 65 with Graves' ophthalmopathy. Donor details come from another sample of the same person, matched by shared clones. Recombination connected TRBV29-1 to TRBJ2-5; too little of a D gene remains to name it. The material sequenced was peripheral blood. For the CDR3, the sequence is CSVTLWLETQYF. The nucleotide sequence is TGCAGCGTTACGCTGTGGTTAGAGACCCAGTACTTC.